Listed below are T cell receptor beta chains from one sample, sequenced in a study of blood T cells in healthy people across ages. TCRdb ran MiXCR on the 5' RACE reads and lists one entry per CDR3 protein. The repertoire holds 600,000 or so distinct CDR3 sequences, with more than 20% as singletons. The source material was blood. The receptors were sampled from an older man in good health. CDR3s leave out the opening cysteine and the closing phenylalanine or tryptophan. Rows give clone size only sometimes, using once, few, many, or a class for an expanded clone.

j_gene,abundance,v_gene,CDR3aa
TRBJ2-3,few,TRBV12-3/TRBV12-4,ASSLFALAGKDTQY
TRBJ2-6,NA,TRBV7-8,ASSLGGRGTGANVLT
TRBJ1-5,few,TRBV4-1,ASSQRDRGAGQPQH
TRBJ2-1,few,TRBV24-1,ATSGPSGSKYNEQF
TRBJ2-5,few,TRBV6-6,ASSSPRTAQETQY
TRBJ1-1,many,TRBV27,ASSLPGTF
TRBJ2-1,few,TRBV3-1,ASSQDEEAEQF
TRBJ2-1,once,TRBV19,ASSMVGGLAGERDQF
TRBJ2-7,few,TRBV11-2,ASSTDRGGYEQY
TRBJ2-1,NA,TRBV10-3,AISESKGSGISYNEQF
TRBJ2-5,NA,TRBV24-1,ATSDSGTSGGLGKF
TRBJ2-4,few,TRBV15,ATSTPPGGRSQGDIQY
TRBJ2-1,many,TRBV9,ASSVDRNYIHNEQF
TRBJ2-1,NA,TRBV29-1,SVAEGPSMNEQF
TRBJ1-2,NA,TRBV15,ATSRSAGDDGYT
TRBJ2-7,NA,TRBV12-3/TRBV12-4,ASSYGTGERSERY
TRBJ1-5,NA,TRBV20-1,SAPPTGGNQPQH